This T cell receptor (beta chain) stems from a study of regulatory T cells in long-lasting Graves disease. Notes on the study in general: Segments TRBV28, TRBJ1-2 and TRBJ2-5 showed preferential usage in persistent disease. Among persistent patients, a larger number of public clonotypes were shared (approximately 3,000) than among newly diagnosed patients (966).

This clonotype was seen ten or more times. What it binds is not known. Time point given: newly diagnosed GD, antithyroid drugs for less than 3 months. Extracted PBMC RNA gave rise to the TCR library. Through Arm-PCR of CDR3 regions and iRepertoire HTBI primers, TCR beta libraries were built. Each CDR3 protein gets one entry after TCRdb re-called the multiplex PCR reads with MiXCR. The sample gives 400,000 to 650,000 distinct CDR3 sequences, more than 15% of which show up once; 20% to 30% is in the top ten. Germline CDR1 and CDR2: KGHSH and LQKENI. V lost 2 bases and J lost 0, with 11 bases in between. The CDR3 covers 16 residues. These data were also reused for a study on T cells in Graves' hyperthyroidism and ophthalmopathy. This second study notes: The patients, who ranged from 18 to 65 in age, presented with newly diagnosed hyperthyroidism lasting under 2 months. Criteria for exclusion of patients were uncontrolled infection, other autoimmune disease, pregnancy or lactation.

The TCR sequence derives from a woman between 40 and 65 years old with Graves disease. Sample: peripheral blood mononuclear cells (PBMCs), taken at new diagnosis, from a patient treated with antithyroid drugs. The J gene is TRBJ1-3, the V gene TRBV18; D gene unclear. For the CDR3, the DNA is TGTGCCAGCTCACCATCGGCAGACAACTCTGGAAACACCATATATTTT. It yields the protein CASSPSADNSGNTIYF.